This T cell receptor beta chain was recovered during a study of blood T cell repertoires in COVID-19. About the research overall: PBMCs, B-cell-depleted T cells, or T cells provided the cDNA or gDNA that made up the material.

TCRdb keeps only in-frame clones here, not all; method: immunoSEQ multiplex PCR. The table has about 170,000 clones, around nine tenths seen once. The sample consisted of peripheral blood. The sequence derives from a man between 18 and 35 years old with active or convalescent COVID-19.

The CDR3 loop reads CASSPGQGNGELFF. The CDR3 bases are TGTGCCAGCAGTCCGGGACAGGGAAACGGGGAGCTGTTTTTT. The rearrangement joins TRBV28 to TRBJ2-2; 9 bases fit TRBD1. Germline values: CDR1 MDHEN, CDR2 SYDVKM. V gave up 5 bases and J gave up 7 bases; unmatched junction bases: 5. The CDR3 runs to 14 residues.